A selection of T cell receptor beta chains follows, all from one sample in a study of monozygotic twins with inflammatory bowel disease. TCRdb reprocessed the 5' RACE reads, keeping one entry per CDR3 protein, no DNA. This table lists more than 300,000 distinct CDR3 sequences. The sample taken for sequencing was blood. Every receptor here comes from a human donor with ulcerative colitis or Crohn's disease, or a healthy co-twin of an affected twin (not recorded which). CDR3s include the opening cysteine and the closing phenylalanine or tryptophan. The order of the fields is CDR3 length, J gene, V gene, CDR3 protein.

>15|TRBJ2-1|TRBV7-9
CASSLTSGGASEQFF
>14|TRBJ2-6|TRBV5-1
CASSNSSGANVLTF
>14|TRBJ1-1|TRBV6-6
CASSPDRDRTEAFF
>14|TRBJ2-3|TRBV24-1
CATSDTGGSDTQYF
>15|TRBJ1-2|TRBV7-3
CASSSAGAGSYGYTF
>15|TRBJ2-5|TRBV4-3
CASSQETSGAETQYF
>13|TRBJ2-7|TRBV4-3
CASSLYINYEQYF
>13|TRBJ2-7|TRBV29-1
CSVEGTGAGEQYF
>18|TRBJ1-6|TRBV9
CASSDQTGGSNYNSPLHF
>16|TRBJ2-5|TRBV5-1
CASSLDAGEARETQYF
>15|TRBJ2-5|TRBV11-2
CASSSRDRGQETQYF
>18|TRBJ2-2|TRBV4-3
CASSQDLAGLGDTGELFF
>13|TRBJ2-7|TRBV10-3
CAIQTGASYEQYF
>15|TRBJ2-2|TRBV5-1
CASSEGLAGAGELFF
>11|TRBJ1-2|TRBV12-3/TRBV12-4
CASSSGKQDTF
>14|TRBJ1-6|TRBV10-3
CAISEVAGDSPLHF
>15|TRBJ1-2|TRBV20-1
CSARDRALGLVGYTF
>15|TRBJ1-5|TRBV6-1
CASAVQLYSNQPQHF
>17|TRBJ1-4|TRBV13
CASSLESGDGQTEKLFF
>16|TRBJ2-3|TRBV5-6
CASSFKTGSYQDTQYF
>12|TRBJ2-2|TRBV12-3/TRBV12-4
CASRQGTGELFF
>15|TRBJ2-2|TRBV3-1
CASSWNAGPTGELFF